This T cell receptor (beta chain) was sequenced for a study of cytomegalovirus exposure and HLA in healthy donors. Overall study findings and caveats: Using the classifier, cytomegalovirus status was reportedly diagnosed with high specificity and sensitivity.

Regarding this clone: What it binds is not known.

Germline V gives CDR1 SGHAT, CDR2 FQNNGV. V lost 4 bases to trimming and J lost 5 bases, with 16 bases between them. The CDR3 is made up of 15 amino acids. In the PCR, 60 Vbeta and 13 Jbeta primers were used. Clones were read by immunoSEQ multiplex PCR, and TCRdb kept only the in-frame ones, dropping some. The sample records 150,000 or so clones, almost 85% being singletons. The chain is built from TRBV11-2 and TRBJ2-3; D is perhaps TRBD2 (6 bases). The sample was PBMCs. The receptor's source is a boy between 2 and 15 years old in good health and CMV-seronegative. This CDR3 is CASSSVGGPLDTQYF. Here the CDR3 DNA reads TGTGCCAGCAGCTCCGTTGGAGGGCCCTTAGATACGCAGTATTTT.